Below are 5 T cell receptor beta chains sequenced from a single sample in a study of control samples from healthy donors and cancer patients. The protocol was immunoSEQ multiplex PCR, while the TCRdb copy is restricted to in-frame clones and leaves out a portion. Found here are about 120,000 clones, 88% of them singletons; the top ten hold approximately 2.3%. Material for sequencing was blood. The receptors come from a woman aged 70-85 years in good health.

This chain joins TRBV7-3 and TRBJ2-5; 8 bases line up with TRBD2. V lost 2 bases to trimming and J lost 4 bases; unmatched junction nucleotides: 3. Germline CDR1 SGHTA, CDR2 FQGTGA. The CDR3 contains 14 residues. The CDR3: CASSLGGGPETQYF. CDR3 bases: TGTGCCAGCAGCTTAGGCGGGGGGCCAGAGACCCAGTACTTC. Based on the CDR3 plus reference TRBV7-3 and TRBJ2-5, the full variable domain is GAGVSQTPSNKVTEKGKYVELRCDPISGHTALYWYRQSLGQGPEFLIYFQGTGAADDSGLPNDRFFAVRPEGSVSTLKIQRTERGDSAVYLCASSLGGGPETQYFGPGTRLLVL.

This clone was detected only once. The J gene is TRBJ2-6, the V gene TRBV6-5; D is unresolved. CDR1 is MNHEY and CDR2 is SVGAGI in the germline V gene. CDR3 length: 14 amino acids. V shed 2 bases and J shed 2 bases, with 4 bases lying between them. In DNA, the CDR3 is TGTGCCAGCAGTTACAGGGCTGGGGCCAACGTCCTGACTTTC. Its translation is CASSYRAGANVLTF.

V is TRBV4-2 and J is TRBJ1-6; TRBD1 agrees at 12 bases. J was trimmed by 9 bases and V by 5 bases; bases with no gene match: 5. Germline CDR1 is LGHNA and CDR2 is YNFKEQ. The CDR3 runs to 15 residues. As DNA, the CDR3 is TGTGCCAGCAGCGTGCGGGACAGGGGGCCTTCACCCCTCCACTTT. This codes for CASSVRDRGPSPLHF.

This chain connects TRBV7-3 to TRBJ1-1; D perhaps matches TRBD1 (6 bases). Trimming shortened V by 5 bases and J by 5 bases, and 12 bases separated the two germline ends. The CDR3 totals 13 residues. Per the germline V gene, CDR1 is SGHTA and CDR2 is FQGTGA. The CDR3 DNA sequence: TGTGCCAGCAGCAACACCGGGACAACTGAAGCTTTCTTT. It encodes CASSNTGTTEAFF.

CDR3 protein: CASSLLGAGDTGELFF. The CDR3 nucleotides are TGTGCCAGCAGCTTGCTAGGGGCGGGGGACACCGGGGAGCTGTTTTTT. The rearrangement links TRBV5-6 to TRBJ2-2; 7 bases align to TRBD2. V was clipped by 1 base and J by 3 bases; unmatched bases: 6. Germline V lookup: CDR1 SGHDT, CDR2 YYEEEE. This CDR3 contains 16 residues.